What follows describes a single T cell receptor beta chain. Its antigen is not known. The data are from a study of cytomegalovirus exposure and HLA in healthy donors. This CDR3 has 14 residues. Trimming removed 5 bases at V and 5 bases at J, with 15 bases between. CDR1 and CDR2 (germline): SEHNR, FQNEAQ (reference sequence). 13 Jbeta primers and 60 Vbeta primers were used for the PCR. Method: immunoSEQ multiplex PCR; TCRdb's copy keeps in-frame clones and lacks some. The table lists under 150,000 clones, about 73% of them singletons. This donor's CMV serostatus is unrecorded. Study-wide points: A later analysis linked a missense variant in DCLRE1C to the trimming of TCR beta V and J genes. From TCR beta sequences, most subjects' HLA-A and HLA-B alleles were reportedly predicted accurately. Highly shared sequence variants in one cluster were likely a sequencing artifact.

The sample taken for sequencing was PBMCs. The V gene is TRBV7-9, the J gene TRBJ2-5, with D possibly being TRBD1 (5 bases). The TCR sequence derives from a human donor in good health. CDR3 sequence (DNA): TGTGCCAGCAGCCAGGGCGCTATCTCGGAGACCCAGTACTTC. This gives the protein CASSQGAISETQYF.